This entry features one TCR beta chain sequence. Its target is not known. These data belong to a study of Tregs in tolerant kidney transplant recipients. Points from the study as a whole: Findings come from small patient numbers and require larger validation.

Germline V gives CDR1 MNHEY, CDR2 SVGAGI. Losses at the gene ends were 2 bases for V and 7 bases for J; bases not matched to a gene: 5. There are 15 residues in the CDR3. Method: immunoSEQ multiplex PCR; TCRdb's copy keeps in-frame clones and lacks some. This sample has some 88,000 clones, with approximately 90% found just once. The chain employs TRBV6-5 and TRBJ2-2; 9 bases fit TRBD2. The sequence derives from a human donor in good health. Sequenced sample: CD8+ T cells from blood. The CDR3 DNA is TGTGCCAGCAGTTACGGCGGGGGGGCAATCGGGGAGCTGTTTTTT. This gives the protein CASSYGGGAIGELFF.